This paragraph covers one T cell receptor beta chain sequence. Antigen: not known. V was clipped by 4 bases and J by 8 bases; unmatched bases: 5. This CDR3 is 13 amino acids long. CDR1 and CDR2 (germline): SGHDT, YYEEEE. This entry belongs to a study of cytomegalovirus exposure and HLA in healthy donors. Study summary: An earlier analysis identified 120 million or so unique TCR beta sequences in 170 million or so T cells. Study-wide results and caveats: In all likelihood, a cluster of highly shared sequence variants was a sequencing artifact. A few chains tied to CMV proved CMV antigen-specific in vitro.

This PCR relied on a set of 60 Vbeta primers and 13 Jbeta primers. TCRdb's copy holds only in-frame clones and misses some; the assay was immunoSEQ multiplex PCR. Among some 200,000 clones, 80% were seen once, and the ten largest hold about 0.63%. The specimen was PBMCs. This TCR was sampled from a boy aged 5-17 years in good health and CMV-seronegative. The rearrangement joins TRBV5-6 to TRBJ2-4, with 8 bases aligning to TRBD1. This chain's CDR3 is CASSRDRGDIQYF. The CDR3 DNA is TGTGCCAGCAGCCGCGACAGGGGCGACATTCAGTACTTC. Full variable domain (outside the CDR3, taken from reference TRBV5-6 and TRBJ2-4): DAGVTQSPTHLIKTRGQQVTLRCSPKSGHDTVSWYQQALGQGPQFIFQYYEEEERQRGNFPDRFSGHQFPNYSSELNVNALLLGDSALYLCASSRDRGDIQYFGAGTRLSVL.